This T cell receptor (beta chain) was documented in a study of blood T cell repertoires in COVID-19. Trimming at V came to 5 bases and at J to 3 bases, leaving 4 bases not matched to a gene. The CDR3 runs to 13 residues. The V gene's germline CDR1 is SGHRS and CDR2 YFSETQ. Assay used: immunoSEQ multiplex PCR; TCRdb lists only in-frame clones, some missing. Of around 260,000 clones listed, around 90% are singletons. Participant reports of clinical history set cohort assignment. Recovered participants had two consecutive negative NP/OP PCR tests, healthcare professional clearance, or symptom resolution.

The sample comprised PBMCs or T cells enriched from blood (not recorded which). V gene TRBV5-1 combines with J gene TRBJ1-1; 7 nucleotides line up with TRBD1. This TCR derives from a woman aged 25 to 39 who had recovered from COVID-19. The CDR3: CASRITGDTEAFF. CDR3 bases: TGCGCCAGCAGGATCACAGGGGACACTGAAGCTTTCTTT.